This T cell receptor beta chain was recorded in a study of neurological immune-mediated disorders. This clonotype appeared many times. V shed 4 bases and J shed 0 bases, with 11 bases lying between them. In germline, CDR1 is SGDLS, CDR2 YYNGEE. The CDR3 extends over 15 amino acids. Synthesis of cDNA was carried out by template-switch 5'RACE. The reaction used 10-nucleotide random UMIs. MiXCR, applied by TCRdb to the 5' RACE reads, yields one record per CDR3 protein. The sample yields some 65,000 distinct CDR3 sequences, 3.5% to 5% seen once. The gene calls are TRBV9 and TRBJ2-1, with D uncertain. The clonotype was recovered from a man aged 50 to 60 with multiple sclerosis. Sequenced: PBMCs. The CDR3 loop reads CASSPGGRSYNEQFF. The CDR3 DNA follows: TGTGCCAGCAGCCCCGGCGGACGCTCCTACAATGAGCAGTTCTTC.